These T cell receptor beta chains were read from a single sample in a study of post-analysis software for immune sequencing data. MiXCR was run by TCRdb on the PCR reads, yielding one entry per CDR3 protein. Of roughly 800,000 distinct CDR3 sequences in the sample, around 45% were seen once. The specimen sequenced was blood. The source is a girl aged 5 to 17 with multiple sclerosis. CDR3s include the opening cysteine and the closing phenylalanine or tryptophan. D genes are given only for firm matches. Rows give clone size only sometimes, using once, few, many, or a class for an expanded clone.

j_call v_call clone_size d_call cdr3_nt cdr3_aa
TRBJ2-1 TRBV18 . . TGTGCCAGCTCACCACCTCGGCAGGGGGGACTTTTGACGGATGAGCAGTTCTTC CASSPPRQGGLLTDEQFF
TRBJ2-3 TRBV29-1 . . TGCAGCGTCGACCCGACCGGAGATACGCAGTATTTT CSVDPTGDTQYF
TRBJ2-7 TRBV7-2 . TRBD2 TGTGCCAGCAGCCACCGAGCGGGAAGGAGCTCCTACGAGCAGTACTTC CASSHRAGRSSYEQYF
TRBJ2-5 TRBV2 . . TGTGCCAGCAGTGAAGGGGGTAACGATGAGCAGTACTTC CASSEGGNDEQYF
TRBJ1-6 TRBV10-3 . . TGTGCCACCCAATACGGGGAAGGACCTTCACCCCTCCACTTT CATQYGEGPSPLHF
TRBJ2-7 TRBV10-3 . . TGTGCCATCAGTGAGCCCTCGACACGACGCCCTTACGAGCAGTACTTC CAISEPSTRRPYEQYF
TRBJ1-2 TRBV3-1 . . TGTGCCAGCAGCCAAGAAAGGCAGGCCTATGGCTACACCTTC CASSQERQAYGYTF
TRBJ1-5 TRBV6-6 once . TGTGCCAGCAGTTACCTGGGGAGGGTTCAGCCCCAGCATTTT CASSYLGRVQPQHF
TRBJ2-5 TRBV20-1 few . TGCAGTGCTGGGACGGGCTCCGCGTTTGGGTTCTTC CSAGTGSAFGFF
TRBJ1-1 TRBV29-1 . . TGCGGCGCCAACGGACGTCAAACAGCCACGAACACTGAAGCTTTCTTT CGANGRQTATNTEAFF
TRBJ2-7 TRBV4-3 . TRBD2 TGCGCCGGCAGCCAAGAGTCCCTAGCGGGAGGGCCCTACGAGCAGTACTTC CAGSQESLAGGPYEQYF
TRBJ1-1 TRBV28 once . TGTGCCAGCAGTTTAGGGGGGCTGATGAACACTGAAGCTTTCTTT CASSLGGLMNTEAFF
TRBJ1-6 TRBV4-1 few . TGCGCCAGCAGCCCCGGACAGATTAATTCACCCCTCCACTTT CASSPGQINSPLHF
TRBJ2-1 TRBV7-2 . . TGTGCCAGCAGCTTAGGTGACCCCCGCTCCTACAATGAGCAGTTCTTC CASSLGDPRSYNEQFF
TRBJ1-2 TRBV6-1 . . TGTGCCAGCAGTGCAGGACGCAAATCTAACTATGGCTACACCTTC CASSAGRKSNYGYTF
TRBJ2-5 TRBV5-6 few . TGTGCCAGCAGCGAACGGGACGTACGACAAGAGACCCAGTACTTC CASSERDVRQETQYF
TRBJ2-3 TRBV12-3/TRBV12-4 few . TGTGCCAGCAGTACCAATCCCACAGATACGCAGTATTTT CASSTNPTDTQYF
TRBJ2-7 TRBV18 few . TGTGCCAGCTCACCTGGGACTTACAATGAGCAGTACTTC CASSPGTYNEQYF
TRBJ1-2 TRBV9 few . TGTGCCAGCAGCGTAGGGAACACAGGGAGTAACTATGGCTACACCTTC CASSVGNTGSNYGYTF
TRBJ1-5 TRBV20-1 . TRBD1 TGCAGTGCTAGAGGGTTTGGGACAGGGCCCGATCAGCCCCAGCATTTT CSARGFGTGPDQPQHF
TRBJ2-1 TRBV6-4 . TRBD1 TGTGCCAGCAGTGACTCGGGGACAGGGGATCGCGGTGAGCAGTTCTTC CASSDSGTGDRGEQFF
TRBJ1-2 TRBV11-2 . TRBD1 TGTGCCAGCAGCGGGCTACAGGGGGCGCGGGGCTACACCTTC CASSGLQGARGYTF
TRBJ2-5 TRBV29-1 . . TGCAGCGTTTTCGTAGCCCATAAAGAGACCCAGTACTTC CSVFVAHKETQYF
TRBJ2-5 TRBV20-1 once TRBD2 TGCAGTGCTAGTCAGGCGGGAGGCACTCAAGAGACCCAGTACTTC CSASQAGGTQETQYF
TRBJ2-7 TRBV7-2 . . TGTGCCAGCAGCTTAGAGGCCCTGACCTACGAGCGGTACTTC CASSLEALTYERYF
TRBJ2-3 TRBV12-3/TRBV12-4 once TRBD2 TGTGCCAGCACCCGACTAGCGGTGAGCACAGATGCGCAGTATTTT CASTRLAVSTDAQYF
TRBJ1-2 TRBV10-3 few TRBD1 TGTGCCATCAGCGGGACAGGGAATAGAAACTATGGCTACACCTTC CAISGTGNRNYGYTF
TRBJ2-7 TRBV28 . . TGTGCCAGCAGTTGGAACGGAGGGGTTCGGGAGCAGTACTTC CASSWNGGVREQYF
TRBJ2-3 TRBV12-3/TRBV12-4 . TRBD2 TGTGCCAGCAGCCGCGGGGGGGCGCCAGATACGCAGTATTTT CASSRGGAPDTQYF
TRBJ2-7 TRBV5-1 . . TGCGCCAGCAGCTCCCGGGGTAACTCCTACGAGCAGTACTTC CASSSRGNSYEQYF
TRBJ2-1 TRBV20-1 few TRBD2 TGCGGTCTTAGCGGGCAAAGTCATGAGCAGTTCTTC CGLSGQSHEQFF
TRBJ2-7 TRBV6-2/TRBV6-3 . TRBD2 TGTGCCAGCAGTCGCCTGAACGTTCCTAGCGGGAGCTACGAGCAGTACTTC CASSRLNVPSGSYEQYF